This is a list of T cell receptor beta chains from one sample in a study of T cells after somatic rescue of genetic block. The data were produced by immunoSEQ multiplex PCR, yet TCRdb's version contains in-frame clones alone and is incomplete. The sample lists 110,000 or so clones, about 90% occurring once. Sequencing input: peripheral blood mononuclear cells (PBMCs). Receptors were obtained from a young woman. Both conserved end residues are part of each CDR3. D genes are given only for firm matches. Size values are once, few and many counts, or a class for expanded clones, and some rows have none.

j_call	d_call	clone_size	v_call	cdr3_aa	cdr3_nt
TRBJ1-1	NA	NA	TRBV7-6	CASSLASGWGMNTEAFF	TGTGCCAGCAGCTTAGCGTCAGGGTGGGGGATGAACACTGAAGCTTTCTTT
TRBJ1-4	TRBD1	NA	TRBV28	CASSLVGRGLSTNEKLFF	TGTGCCAGCAGTTTAGTGGGCAGGGGGCTCTCGACTAATGAAAAACTGTTTTTT
TRBJ1-5	TRBD1	medium-sized	TRBV6-6	CASSGGQDSNQPQHF	TGTGCCAGCAGTGGGGGACAGGATAGCAATCAGCCCCAGCATTTT
TRBJ1-2	NA	NA	TRBV27	CASSLPDSYYGYTF	TGTGCCAGCAGTTTACCCGACAGCTACTATGGCTACACCTTC
TRBJ1-1	NA	NA	TRBV23-1	CASPSIGRGGENTEAFF	TGCGCCAGCCCCTCAATCGGAAGGGGCGGGGAGAACACTGAAGCTTTCTTT
TRBJ1-2	NA	NA	TRBV7-8	CASSQRGANYGYTF	TGTGCCAGCAGCCAGCGGGGAGCTAACTATGGCTACACCTTC
TRBJ2-2	TRBD2	NA	TRBV2	CASSVGGGINTGELFF	TGTGCCAGCAGTGTAGGCGGGGGGATCAACACCGGGGAGCTGTTTTTT
TRBJ1-1	NA	NA	TRBV5-1	CASSLGGLRTEAFF	TGCGCCAGCAGCTTAGGGGGGTTAAGGACTGAAGCTTTCTTT
TRBJ1-5	TRBD1	few	TRBV5-6	CASSSGVRGDQPQHF	TGTGCCAGCAGCTCAGGGGTCAGGGGGGATCAGCCCCAGCATTTT
TRBJ2-1	TRBD2	NA	TRBV19	CASSIELAGAEQFF	TGTGCCAGTAGTATAGAGTTAGCGGGGGCTGAGCAGTTCTTC
TRBJ1-2	NA	NA	TRBV14	CASSLRWNYGYTF	TGTGCCAGCAGCCTCCGATGGAACTATGGCTACACCTTC
TRBJ1-3	NA	NA	TRBV5-6	CASSLNMVTLGNTIYF	TGTGCCAGCAGCTTGAACATGGTTACGCTGGGAAACACCATATATTTT
TRBJ2-2	NA	once	TRBV18	CASSPGGADTGELFF	TGTGCCAGCTCACCGGGGGGGGCCGACACCGGGGAGCTGTTTTTT
TRBJ1-5	NA	NA	TRBV19	CASKNRAFNQPQHF	TGTGCCAGTAAGAACAGGGCGTTTAATCAGCCCCAGCATTTT
TRBJ1-5	NA	NA	TRBV7-4	CASSEGKGQPQHF	TGTGCCAGCAGCGAGGGGAAAGGTCAGCCCCAGCATTTT
TRBJ2-3	TRBD1	NA	TRBV2	CASSGQGSADTQYF	TGTGCCAGCAGTGGACAGGGGAGCGCAGATACGCAGTATTTT
TRBJ1-5	NA	once	TRBV6-1	CASIMAGGNQPQHF	TGTGCCAGCATCATGGCTGGGGGTAATCAGCCCCAGCATTTT
TRBJ2-3	NA	NA	TRBV7-3	CASSLGDFPGPTQYF	TGTGCCAGCAGCTTGGGGGACTTCCCAGGACCTACGCAGTATTTT
TRBJ1-5	TRBD1	NA	TRBV7-9	CASSLGDRENQPQHF	TGTGCCAGCAGCTTAGGGGACAGGGAAAATCAGCCCCAGCATTTT
TRBJ1-4	NA	NA	TRBV19	CASRGSGGANEKLFF	TGTGCCAGTAGGGGCTCGGGGGGAGCTAATGAAAAACTGTTTTTT
TRBJ1-2	NA	NA	TRBV4-1	CASSRPREVGLYGYTF	TGCGCCAGCAGCCGGCCTAGGGAGGTCGGGCTCTATGGCTACACCTTC
TRBJ1-1	NA	NA	TRBV5-1	CASSSHRADTEAFF	TGCGCCAGCAGCTCACACAGGGCTGACACTGAAGCTTTCTTT
TRBJ1-6	NA	NA	TRBV14	CASSQEAYNSPLHF	TGTGCCAGCAGCCAAGAGGCTTATAATTCACCCCTCCACTTT
TRBJ2-7	TRBD1	NA	TRBV10-3	CATRDRSYEQYF	TGTGCCACCCGGGACAGGAGCTACGAGCAGTACTTC
TRBJ1-6	TRBD1	NA	TRBV15	CATSRGWTGSTNSPLHF	TGTGCCACCAGCAGAGGTTGGACAGGTTCGACTAATTCACCCCTCCACTTT
TRBJ2-3	NA	NA	TRBV5-1	CASSLIGEIGTDTQYF	TGCGCCAGCAGCTTGATAGGGGAAATCGGCACAGATACGCAGTATTTT
TRBJ2-7	NA	NA	TRBV7-2	CASSLASWNSYEQYF	TGTGCCAGCAGCTTAGCCTCATGGAACTCCTACGAGCAGTACTTC
TRBJ2-7	TRBD1	NA	TRBV28	CASIRDRVSYEQYF	TGTGCCAGCATTCGGGACAGGGTGTCCTACGAGCAGTACTTC
TRBJ2-7	NA	once	TRBV6-6	CASSLSFDRTYEQYF	TGTGCCAGCAGTCTTTCGTTTGACAGAACCTACGAGCAGTACTTC
TRBJ1-6	NA	NA	TRBV6-5	CASSYSDPTNSPLHF	TGTGCCAGCAGTTACTCGGACCCCACGAATTCACCCCTCCACTTT
TRBJ2-7	NA	once	TRBV6-5	CASIPRGGSSYEQYF	TGTGCCAGCATTCCGAGAGGGGGGAGCTCCTACGAGCAGTACTTC
TRBJ2-2	NA	NA	TRBV7-8	CASSLAGLSTGELFF	TGTGCCAGCAGCTTAGCAGGGTTGAGCACCGGGGAGCTGTTTTTT
TRBJ2-2	NA	NA	TRBV7-2	CASSLAGQANTGELFF	TGTGCCAGCAGCTTAGCCGGACAAGCGAACACCGGGGAGCTGTTTTTT
TRBJ1-4	NA	once	TRBV30	CAWSGLGATNEKLFF	TGTGCCTGGAGTGGACTAGGGGCGACTAATGAAAAACTGTTTTTT
TRBJ1-2	NA	once	TRBV27	CASSSTPRNGYTF	TGTGCCAGCAGTTCAACCCCGCGTAATGGCTACACCTTC
TRBJ2-1	NA	NA	TRBV6-4	CASSEKGVQDEQFF	TGTGCCAGCAGTGAAAAAGGCGTACAGGATGAGCAGTTCTTC
TRBJ2-4	NA	NA	TRBV9	CASSPRENIQYF	TGTGCCAGCAGCCCCCGGGAAAACATTCAGTACTTC
TRBJ1-5	TRBD1	NA	TRBV5-8	CASSLGQGVGQPQHF	TGTGCCAGCAGCCTGGGACAGGGGGTAGGACAGCCCCAGCATTTT
TRBJ1-6	NA	NA	TRBV6-4	CASSLSESNSPLHF	TGTGCCAGCAGCCTCTCAGAGAGTAATTCACCCCTCCACTTT
TRBJ2-7	TRBD1	NA	TRBV2	CASSEGTEGEQYF	TGTGCCAGCAGTGAGGGGACAGAGGGCGAGCAGTACTTC
TRBJ1-1	NA	NA	TRBV6-5	CASSHSSEAFF	TGTGCCAGCAGTCACTCTTCTGAAGCTTTCTTT
TRBJ2-3	NA	NA	TRBV5-4	CASSLEGPRGTDTQYF	TGTGCCAGCAGCTTGGAGGGGCCCCGTGGCACAGATACGCAGTATTTT
TRBJ1-1	NA	few	TRBV19	CASSIQGSTEAFF	TGTGCCAGTAGTATCCAGGGGAGCACTGAAGCTTTCTTT
TRBJ2-4	NA	once	TRBV2	CARGGEDFGLAKNIQYF	TGTGCCAGAGGGGGAGAGGACTTTGGCCTAGCCAAAAACATTCAGTACTTC
TRBJ2-3	NA	NA	TRBV14	CASSLLPGETDTQYF	TGTGCCAGCAGCCTGCTTCCGGGGGAGACAGATACGCAGTATTTT
TRBJ1-1	NA	few	TRBV6-4	CASSVGTEAFF	TGTGCCAGCAGTGTGGGAACTGAAGCTTTCTTT
TRBJ1-3	TRBD1	NA	TRBV6-5	CASGRQGKNTIYF	TGTGCCAGCGGGCGACAGGGGAAAAACACCATATATTTT
TRBJ2-3	NA	NA	TRBV13	CASGSTDTQYF	TGTGCCAGCGGGAGCACAGATACGCAGTATTTT
TRBJ1-3	NA	once	TRBV19	CASSTGGSGNTIYF	TGTGCCAGTAGTACCGGCGGGTCTGGAAACACCATATATTTT
TRBJ1-2	TRBD1	NA	TRBV6-6	CASSFTGGAGGYTF	TGTGCCAGCAGTTTCACAGGGGGCGCGGGTGGCTACACCTTC
TRBJ2-3	NA	once	TRBV6-5	CASSYSRSSTDTQYF	TGTGCCAGCAGTTACTCGCGCAGTAGCACAGATACGCAGTATTTT
TRBJ2-7	NA	once	TRBV6-1	CASSENPGTYEQYF	TGTGCCAGCAGTGAAAACCCTGGCACCTACGAGCAGTACTTC
TRBJ1-5	TRBD1	few	TRBV7-9	CASSPGTGSNQPQHF	TGTGCCAGCAGCCCAGGGACAGGAAGCAATCAGCCCCAGCATTTT
TRBJ2-1	NA	NA	TRBV21-1	CASSNIRRPTRGNEQFF	TGTGCCAGCAGCAATATTCGTCGACCCACTCGAGGCAATGAGCAGTTCTTC